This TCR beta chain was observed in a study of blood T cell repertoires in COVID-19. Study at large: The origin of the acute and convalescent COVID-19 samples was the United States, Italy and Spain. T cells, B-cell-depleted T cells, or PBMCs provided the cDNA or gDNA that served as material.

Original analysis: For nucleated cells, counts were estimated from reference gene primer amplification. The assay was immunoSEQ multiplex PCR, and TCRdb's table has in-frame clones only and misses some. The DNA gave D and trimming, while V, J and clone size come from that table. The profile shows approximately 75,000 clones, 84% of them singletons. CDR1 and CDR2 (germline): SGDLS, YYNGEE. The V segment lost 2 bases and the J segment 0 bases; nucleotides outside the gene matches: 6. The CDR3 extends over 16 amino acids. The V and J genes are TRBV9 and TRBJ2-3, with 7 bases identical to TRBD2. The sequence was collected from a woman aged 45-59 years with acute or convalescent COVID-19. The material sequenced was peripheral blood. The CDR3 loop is CASSVGAGQSTDTQYF. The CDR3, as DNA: TGTGCCAGCAGCGTGGGAGCGGGGCAAAGCACAGATACGCAGTATTTT.